Below are 2 T cell receptor beta chains sequenced from a single sample in a study of shared clonotypes between healthy human individuals. Produced via immunoSEQ multiplex PCR; TCRdb's table is partial and in-frame only. The table records about 2.3 million clones, roughly 92% of them present only once. Sequencing was carried out using naive CD4+ T cells from PBMCs. The subset here: CD45RA+ positively selected. The receptor set was obtained from a man aged 18 to 29 in good health. Some clones in this sample may be carry-over from other donors' samples.

This clone was picked up one time. The rearrangement joins TRBV28 to TRBJ2-3; perhaps TRBD2 as D (6 bases). This CDR3 region has 16 residues. The V end was cut by 5 bases, the J end by 1 base, with 16 bases between. CDR1 is MDHEN, CDR2 SYDVKM, per germline. CDR3 protein: CASSTPEGRGTDTQYF. The CDR3 nucleotides read TGTGCCAGCAGTACGCCGGAGGGGCGAGGCACAGATACGCAGTATTTT.

J is TRBJ2-3 and V is TRBV27; TRBD1 matches 8 bases. V lost 4 bases to trimming and J lost 6 bases; unmatched junction nucleotides: 3. Germline V lookup: CDR1 MNHEY, CDR2 SMNVEV (reference sequence). The CDR3 covers 13 residues. Here the CDR3 reads CASSWTGRDTQYF. The CDR3 bases are TGTGCCAGCAGTTGGACAGGGAGGGATACGCAGTATTTT.